This TCR beta chain stems from a study of blood T cell repertoires in COVID-19. Sequencing used immunoSEQ multiplex PCR; TCRdb keeps in-frame clones, though not all of them. The sample carries 200,000 to 250,000 clones, approximately 78% recorded once. Germline-derived CDR1 and CDR2 are LGHNA and YNFKEQ. With V trimmed by 0 bases and J by 10 bases, 10 bases remained unmatched. This CDR3 spans 16 amino acids. Input material: peripheral blood. This TCR derives from an elderly woman with COVID-19, enrolled during active disease. V and J are TRBV4-2 and TRBJ2-2; 8 nucleotides line up with TRBD2. The CDR3 region is CASSQDSGTRFLELFF. CDR3 bases: TGTGCCAGCAGCCAAGATTCCGGGACTAGATTTTTGGAGCTGTTTTTT.